A single sample gave rise to the 6 T cell receptor beta chains below, sequenced in a study of blood T cell repertoires in COVID-19. Here immunoSEQ multiplex PCR was the method, and the copy in TCRdb shows in-frame clones only, minus some. The sample consists of 200,000 to 250,000 clones, approximately 84% of them appearing once. Material: peripheral blood. These receptors were obtained from a man aged 50-59 years who had recovered from COVID-19.

This clone was picked up one time. The rearrangement links TRBV6-4 to TRBJ2-1, with D perhaps matching TRBD1 (5 bases). V was shortened by 0 bases and J by 7 bases, with 10 bases between the two germline ends. The CDR3 is 14 amino acids. Per the germline V gene, CDR1 is MRHNA and CDR2 is SNTAGT. The CDR3 DNA is TGTGCCAGCAGTGACTCGTACAGGATTAATGAGCAGTTCTTC. It specifies CASSDSYRINEQFF.

The rearrangement uses TRBV2 and TRBJ2-3; possible D gene TRBD2, 6 bases. Germline CDR1 is SNHLY and CDR2 is FYNNEI. The V end lost 7 bases, the J end lost 5 bases, and 16 bases lay between the germline ends. This CDR3 region has 14 residues. The CDR3 bases are TGTGCCAGCATAAATGGGCAGGGAGGAGATACGCAGTATTTT. Its protein product is CASINGQGGDTQYF.

The chain uses TRBV6-5 and TRBJ1-1, with no clear D. The V and J ends lost 7 bases and 1 base respectively, with 10 bases between them. Germline V gene lookup returns CDR1 MNHEY and CDR2 SVGAGI. CDR3 length equals 13 residues. The CDR3 DNA reads TGTGCCAGCATTCGAACTGGGAACACTGAAGCTTTCTTT. Encoded protein: CASIRTGNTEAFF.

This clone was seen more than once but under ten times. The chain is built from TRBV6-5 and TRBJ2-1, with D possibly being TRBD2 (6 bases). Between the trimmed V and J ends, which lost 10 bases and 3 bases, there was a span of 13 bases. The CDR3 is 13 residues long. Germline assignment: CDR1 MNHEY and CDR2 SVGAGI. CDR3 DNA: TGTGCCACGGCCTCCGGGGGCTACAATGAGCAGTTCTTC. Translated, it gives CATASGGYNEQFF.

This clone was observed a single time. J is TRBJ2-1 and V is TRBV19; 7 bases agree with TRBD1. Trimming cost V 11 bases and J 0 bases; bases outside gene matches: 16. CDR3 size: 17 residues. From germline, CDR1 is LNHDA and CDR2 SQIVND (reference sequence). In DNA form, the CDR3 reads TGTGCCCGTCAAGGGACAGATTTAGGGAGCTCCTACAATGAGCAGTTCTTC. It specifies CARQGTDLGSSYNEQFF.

Only a few counts were recorded for this clone. The chain uses TRBV5-1 and TRBJ2-2; 8 bases map to TRBD2. The V gene end was trimmed by 1 base and the J gene end by 7 bases; junction bases not matched to a gene: 6. CDR1 and CDR2 from the germline V gene are SGHRS and YFSETQ. The CDR3 extends over 15 amino acids. CDR3 region: CASSLRAGDDGELFF. CDR3 coding DNA: TGCGCCAGCAGCTTGAGAGCGGGAGACGACGGGGAGCTGTTTTTT.